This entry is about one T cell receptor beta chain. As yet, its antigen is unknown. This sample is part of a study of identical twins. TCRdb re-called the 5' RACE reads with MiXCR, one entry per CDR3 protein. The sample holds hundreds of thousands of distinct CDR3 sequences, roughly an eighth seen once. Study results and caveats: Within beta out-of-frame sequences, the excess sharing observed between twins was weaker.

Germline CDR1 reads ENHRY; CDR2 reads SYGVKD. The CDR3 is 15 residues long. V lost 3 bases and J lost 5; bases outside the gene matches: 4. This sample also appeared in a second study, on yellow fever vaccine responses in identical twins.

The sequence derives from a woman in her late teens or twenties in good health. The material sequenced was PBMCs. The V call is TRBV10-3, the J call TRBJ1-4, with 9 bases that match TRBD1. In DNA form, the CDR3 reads TGTGCCATCAGTGAACAGGGGACAGGGAATGAAAAACTGTTTTTT. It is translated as CAISEQGTGNEKLFF.